This T cell receptor beta chain was recovered during a study of a mutant IDH1 vaccine in newly diagnosed glioma. At the level of the study: Patients' prior therapy spanned radiotherapy, temozolomide, or both; most underwent both.

Time point here: week 47, end of study. Vaccination comprised doses that each held 300 ug of mutant IDH1 20-mer peptide, plus topical imiquimod. Between the trimmed V and J ends, which lost 9 bases and 3 bases, there was a span of 12 bases. Germline V lookup: CDR1 MNHEY, CDR2 SVGAGI. This CDR3 region has 13 residues. Worth noting for this clone: The antigen is undetermined.

Sequenced by immunoSEQ multiplex PCR; TCRdb stores in-frame clones only, minus some. This table holds about 90,000 clones, approximately 89% found once. J is TRBJ1-5 and V is TRBV6-5, with a possible D match to TRBD1 (5 bases). The TCR sequence derives from a woman aged 45-65 years with glioma. This sample comprised PBMCs, obtained from a glioma patient whose treatment included an IDH1 peptide vaccine. The CDR3 is CASREGNNQPQHF. In DNA, the CDR3 is TGTGCCAGTCGTGAGGGGAACAATCAGCCCCAGCATTTT.